This T cell receptor (beta chain) was profiled in a study of cytomegalovirus exposure and HLA in healthy donors. The PCR was carried out with 60 Vbeta primers and 13 Jbeta primers. Method: immunoSEQ multiplex PCR; TCRdb's copy keeps in-frame clones and lacks some. The table for this sample gives approximately 120,000 clones. Details on this clone: Its antigen is still unknown.

Study-level findings and limits: CMV serostatus was the sole immune exposure data available. The authors later found most CMV-associated TCR beta chains appeared HLA-restricted. Researchers reported in a later analysis that a missense DCLRE1C variant was tied to TCR beta V- and J-gene trimming.

There were likely unrecorded immune exposures, though donors were nominally healthy when sampled. Sequenced sample: PBMCs. This receptor was taken from a man under 40 in good health and CMV-seronegative.

In DNA form, the CDR3 reads TGTGCCAGCAGCCCCTACCCCAGGGGCGTCGTTGGTGAGACCCAGTACTTC. This encodes CASSPYPRGVVGETQYF. This chain links TRBV7-2 with TRBJ2-5, with D perhaps matching TRBD1 (6 bases). Germline CDR1 and CDR2: SGHTA and FQGNSA. The CDR3 runs to 17 residues. With 5 bases removed from V and 5 bases from J, the gap between germline ends came to 24 bases. The full variable domain, completed using reference TRBV7-2 and TRBJ2-5, is GAGVSQSPSNKVTEKGKDVELRCDPISGHTALYWYRQSLGQGLEFLIYFQGNSAPDKSGLPSDRFSAERTGGSVSTLTIQRTQQEDSAVYLCASSPYPRGVVGETQYFGPGTRLLVL.